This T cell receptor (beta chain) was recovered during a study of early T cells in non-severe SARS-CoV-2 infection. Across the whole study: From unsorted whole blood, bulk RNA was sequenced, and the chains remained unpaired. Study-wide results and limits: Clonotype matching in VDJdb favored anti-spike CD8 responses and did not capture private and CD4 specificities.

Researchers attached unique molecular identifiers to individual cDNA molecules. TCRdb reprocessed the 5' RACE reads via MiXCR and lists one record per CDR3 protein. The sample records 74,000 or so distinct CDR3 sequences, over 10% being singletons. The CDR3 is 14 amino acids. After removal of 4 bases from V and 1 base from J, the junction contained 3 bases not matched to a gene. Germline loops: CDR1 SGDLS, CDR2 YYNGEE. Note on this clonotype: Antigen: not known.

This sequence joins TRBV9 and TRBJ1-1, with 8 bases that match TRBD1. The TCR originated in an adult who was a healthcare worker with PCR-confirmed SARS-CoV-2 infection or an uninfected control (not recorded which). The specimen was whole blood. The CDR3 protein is CASSLQGANTEAFF. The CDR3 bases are TGTGCCAGCAGCCTTCAGGGGGCGAACACTGAAGCTTTCTTT.